The clone carrying this T cell receptor (beta chain) came up a few times. The antigen is unknown. It was with a sample-barcoded 5' primer and a J-beta primer mix that a second PCR of roughly 7 to 12 cycles was run. Carrying 12 random nucleotides, a template-switch adaptor labeled each individual cDNA molecule. One entry per CDR3 protein, called by TCRdb with MiXCR from the 5' RACE reads. The sample includes 630,000 or so distinct CDR3 sequences, approximately 29% of them seen just once. The CDR3 runs to 15 residues. The germline V and J ends were trimmed by 6 bases and 2 bases, with 14 bases remaining between them. CDR1 and CDR2 from the germline V gene are MNHNS and SASEGT. This sample is drawn from a study of blood T cells in healthy people across ages. On the study more broadly: Capturing about one barcoded beta molecule per two T cells was achieved by template switching. Study-level findings and limits: Correlation between TCR beta diversity and naive T cell percentage was strong.

Extraction of total RNA produced a minimum of 5 micrograms from each sample. Sequenced material: blood. The rearrangement joins TRBV6-1 to TRBJ1-5; perhaps TRBD1 as D (6 bases). This clonotype was obtained from an elderly woman in good health. The CDR3 DNA reads TGTGCCAGCAGGGACCAGGGGAGACGCAATCAGCCCCAGCATTTT. It encodes CASRDQGRRNQPQHF.